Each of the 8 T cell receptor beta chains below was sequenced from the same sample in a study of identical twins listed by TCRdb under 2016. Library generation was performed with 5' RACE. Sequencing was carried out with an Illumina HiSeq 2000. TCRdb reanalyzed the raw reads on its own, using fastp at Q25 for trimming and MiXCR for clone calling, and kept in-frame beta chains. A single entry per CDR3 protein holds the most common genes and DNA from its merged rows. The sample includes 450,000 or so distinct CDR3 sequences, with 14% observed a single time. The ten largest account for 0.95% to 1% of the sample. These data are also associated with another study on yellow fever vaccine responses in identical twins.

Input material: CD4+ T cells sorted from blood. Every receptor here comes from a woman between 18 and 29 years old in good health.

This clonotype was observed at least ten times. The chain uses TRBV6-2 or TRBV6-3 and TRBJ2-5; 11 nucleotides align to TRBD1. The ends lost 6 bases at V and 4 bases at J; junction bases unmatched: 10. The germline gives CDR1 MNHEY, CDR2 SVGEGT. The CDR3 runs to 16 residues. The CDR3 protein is CASRRRTGGPRETQYF. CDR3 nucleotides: TGTGCCAGCAGAAGACGGACAGGGGGCCCTAGAGAGACCCAGTACTTC.

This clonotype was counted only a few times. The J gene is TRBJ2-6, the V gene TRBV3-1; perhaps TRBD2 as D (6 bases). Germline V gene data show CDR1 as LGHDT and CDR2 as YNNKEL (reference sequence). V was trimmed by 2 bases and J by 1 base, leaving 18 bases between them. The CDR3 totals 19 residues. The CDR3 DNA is TGTGCCAGCAGCCAACGAAGGGCGGGACCCTTTTCTGGGGCCAACGTCCTGACTTTC. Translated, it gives CASSQRRAGPFSGANVLTF.

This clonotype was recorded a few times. CDR3 residues: CASSLAKLAGGTDTQYF. CDR3 DNA sequence: TGCGCCAGCAGCTTGGCCAAGCTAGCGGGGGGCACAGATACGCAGTATTTT. This chain uses TRBV5-1 with TRBJ2-3; 10 positions match TRBD2. This CDR3 comprises 17 residues. V dropped 0 bases and J dropped 1; count of bases not matched to a gene: 5. The V gene's germline CDR1 is SGHRS and CDR2 YFSETQ.

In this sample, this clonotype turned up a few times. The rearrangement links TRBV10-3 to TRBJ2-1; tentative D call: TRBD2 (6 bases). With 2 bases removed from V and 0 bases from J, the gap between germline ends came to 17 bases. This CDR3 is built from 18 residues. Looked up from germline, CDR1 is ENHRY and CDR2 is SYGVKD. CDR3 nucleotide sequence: TGTGCCATCAGTGAGCCCCCTTTGCGGGGAAGCTCCTACAATGAGCAGTTCTTC. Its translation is CAISEPPLRGSSYNEQFF.

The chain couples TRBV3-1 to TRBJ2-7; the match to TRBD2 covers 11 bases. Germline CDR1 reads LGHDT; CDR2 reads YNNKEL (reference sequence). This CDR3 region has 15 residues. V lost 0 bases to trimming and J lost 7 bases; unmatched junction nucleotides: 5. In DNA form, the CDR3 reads TGTGCCAGCAGCCAAGAACTAGCGGGGGTCGGGGAGCAGTACTTC. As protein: CASSQELAGVGEQYF.

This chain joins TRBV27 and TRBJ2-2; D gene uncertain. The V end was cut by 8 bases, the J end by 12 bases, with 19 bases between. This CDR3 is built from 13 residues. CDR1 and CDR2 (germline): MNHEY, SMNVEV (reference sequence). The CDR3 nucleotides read TGTGCCAGCGGACCAGCTGGTTTAGGAAAGCTGTTTTTT. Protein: CASGPAGLGKLFF.

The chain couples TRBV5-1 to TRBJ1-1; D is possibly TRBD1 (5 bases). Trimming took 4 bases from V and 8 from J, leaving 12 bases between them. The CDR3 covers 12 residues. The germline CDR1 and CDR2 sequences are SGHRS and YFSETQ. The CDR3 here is CASSRDSREAFF. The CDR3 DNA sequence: TGCGCCAGCAGCCGCGACAGTAGAGAAGCTTTCTTT. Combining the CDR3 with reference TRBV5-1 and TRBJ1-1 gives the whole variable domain KAGVTQTPRYLIKTRGQQVTLSCSPISGHRSVSWYQQTPGQGLQFLFEYFSETQRNKGNFPGRFSGRQFSNSRSEMNVSTLELGDSALYLCASSRDSREAFFGQGTRLTVV.

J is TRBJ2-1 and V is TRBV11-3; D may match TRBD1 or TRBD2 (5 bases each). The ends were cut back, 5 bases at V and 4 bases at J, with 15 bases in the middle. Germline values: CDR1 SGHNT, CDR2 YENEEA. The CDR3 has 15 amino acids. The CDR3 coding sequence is TGTGCCAGCAGCCCAGAAGGGACGCCTTACAATGAGCAGTTCTTC. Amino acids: CASSPEGTPYNEQFF. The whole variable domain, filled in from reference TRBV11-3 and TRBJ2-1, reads EAGVVQSPRYKIIEKKQPVAFWCNPISGHNTLYWYLQNLGQGPELLIRYENEEAVDDSQLPKDRFSAERLKGVDSTLKIQPAELGDSAVYLCASSPEGTPYNEQFFGPGTRLTVL.